The 10 T cell receptor beta chains below all came from one sample that was sequenced in a study of blood T cell repertoires in COVID-19. Repertoires were generated with immunoSEQ multiplex PCR, while TCRdb's copy carries only in-frame clones and drops some. The sample lists over 25,000 clones; 85% to 90% were seen once. Sequencing input: peripheral blood. Every receptor here comes from a man aged 65 to 85 with active COVID-19.

The chain uses TRBV7-2 and TRBJ2-7; 9 bases are a match to TRBD2. Germline V gene sequence: CDR1 SGHTA, CDR2 FQGNSA. CDR3 length equals 13 residues. Trimming took 9 bases from V and 5 from J; bases not matched to a gene: 8. CDR3 coding DNA: TGTGCCAGTGCCGGGACTAGCATCCACGAGCAGTACTTC. Translating it yields CASAGTSIHEQYF.

The gene calls are TRBV19 and TRBJ2-5, with a weak D call TRBD1 (6 bases). The CDR3 contains 13 residues. CDR1 is LNHDA, CDR2 SQIVND, per germline (reference sequence). Deletions cut 3 bases from V and 4 bases from J, with 9 bases between. Here the CDR3 DNA reads TGTGCCAGTAGTATCGGGACATCAGAGACCCAGTACTTC. This encodes CASSIGTSETQYF.

V usage is TRBV5-6 and J usage is TRBJ2-7; 7 bases line up with TRBD1. Germline trimming cut 4 bases from V and 1 base from J; bases unmatched to any gene: 5. Looked up from germline, CDR1 is SGHDT and CDR2 is YYEEEE. The CDR3 extends over 14 amino acids. The CDR3 loop reads CASSPGTVSYEQYF. In DNA form, the CDR3 reads TGTGCCAGCAGCCCAGGGACAGTTTCCTACGAGCAGTACTTC.

This clone occurred once. The V gene is TRBV10-3, the J gene TRBJ2-7; 8 bases are a match to TRBD2. With 10 bases clipped from V and 0 bases from J, the junction kept 5 bases outside the gene matches. The CDR3 spans 13 residues. Germline V gene sequence: CDR1 ENHRY, CDR2 SYGVKD. The CDR3 region has the DNA TGTGCCACCCAGCGGGAGTCCTCCTACGAGCAGTACTTC. Amino acids: CATQRESSYEQYF.

This clone was detected only once. The V call is TRBV9, the J call TRBJ2-5; TRBD2 is a possible D gene (6 bases). V lost 6 bases, J lost 1 base, and 13 bases lay in between. Per the germline V gene, CDR1 is SGDLS and CDR2 is YYNGEE. This CDR3 contains 14 residues. In nucleotides, the CDR3 is TGTGCCAGCAATGTGGGAGGACCCCAAGAGACCCAGTACTTC. This translates into CASNVGGPQETQYF.

V gene TRBV28 combines with J gene TRBJ1-3; the D is unclear. Trimming removed 8 bases at V and 0 bases at J, with 11 bases between. Germline CDR1 is MDHEN and CDR2 is SYDVKM. CDR3 length equals 14 residues. CDR3 DNA sequence: TGTGCCAGCGGTAATCAGTTCTCTGGAAACACCATATATTTT. This translates into CASGNQFSGNTIYF.

This clone was seen a handful of times. The chain combines TRBV18 with TRBJ2-4; D is possibly TRBD1 (6 bases). Trimming removed 6 bases at V and 6 bases at J, with 18 bases between. Germline CDR1 KGHSH, CDR2 LQKENI. This CDR3 contains 15 residues. The chain's CDR3 is CASSRTQGPGNIQYF. The CDR3 DNA sequence: TGTGCCAGCTCCCGCACGCAGGGGCCCGGAAACATTCAGTACTTC.

The chain has TRBV5-1 and TRBJ2-2; 8 bases are shared with TRBD1. Germline CDR1 reads SGHRS; CDR2 reads YFSETQ. The V segment lost 4 bases and the J segment 6 bases; nucleotides outside the gene matches: 5. This CDR3 has 14 residues. The CDR3 nucleotides read TGCGCCAGCAGCCCGGACAGGGACGCCGGGGAGCTGTTTTTT. Protein product: CASSPDRDAGELFF. The full variable domain, its missing parts supplied by reference TRBV5-1 and TRBJ2-2, is KAGVTQTPRYLIKTRGQQVTLSCSPISGHRSVSWYQQTPGQGLQFLFEYFSETQRNKGNFPGRFSGRQFSNSRSEMNVSTLELGDSALYLCASSPDRDAGELFFGEGSRLTVL.

This chain links TRBV5-1 with TRBJ2-1, with 9 bases aligning to TRBD1. The CDR3 loop spans 13 amino acids. Trimming cost V 6 bases and J 7 bases; bases outside gene matches: 5. The germline CDR1 and CDR2 sequences are SGHRS and YFSETQ. This CDR3 reads CASNRQGGNEQFF. In nucleotides, the CDR3 is TGCGCCAGCAACCGACAGGGGGGGAATGAGCAGTTCTTC.

The chain carries TRBV7-2 and TRBJ2-2, with D tentatively TRBD1 (5 bases). The CDR3 sequence is 17 residues long. V was shortened by 8 bases and J by 4 bases, with 23 bases between the two germline ends. The germline V gene encodes CDR1 SGHTA and CDR2 FQGNSA. Here the CDR3 DNA reads TGTGCCAGCCGTACTCTATGGACCGTTCAGGGCACCGGGGAGCTGTTTTTT. It yields the protein CASRTLWTVQGTGELFF.